The 24 T cell receptor beta chains in this list originate from one sample, sequenced in a study of blood T cell repertoires in COVID-19. The data were produced by immunoSEQ multiplex PCR, yet TCRdb's version contains in-frame clones alone and is incomplete. This sample yields around 150,000 clones, of which roughly 80% are seen a single time; about 2% belongs to the top ten. Sequencing was carried out using peripheral blood. Receptors were obtained from a man between 70 and 80 years old with acute or convalescent COVID-19.

This clone was picked up a small number of times. V is TRBV6-5 and J is TRBJ1-4; 8 nucleotides agree with TRBD1. V shed 6 bases and J 8 bases; nucleotides not matched to a gene: 8. The CDR3 totals 14 residues. Looked up from germline, CDR1 is MNHEY and CDR2 is SVGAGI. This CDR3 reads CASSLDRVREKLFF. DNA for the CDR3: TGTGCCAGCAGCCTGGACAGGGTGCGGGAAAAACTGTTTTTT.

This chain links TRBV4-2 with TRBJ1-6, with 7 positions matching TRBD1. The CDR3 extends over 16 amino acids. The V gene's germline CDR1 is LGHNA and CDR2 YNFKEQ. V dropped 2 bases and J dropped 9; count of bases not matched to a gene: 10. CDR3 region: CASSQQTGEKRSPLHF. CDR3 DNA: TGTGCCAGCAGCCAACAAACAGGGGAGAAGCGTTCACCCCTCCACTTT.

The chain employs TRBV7-8 and TRBJ1-1; 8 bases match TRBD1. CDR3 length: 14 amino acids. The ends lost 5 bases at V and 3 bases at J; junction bases unmatched: 5. CDR1 and CDR2 (germline): SGHVS, FQNEAQ. The CDR3 is CASSRTGSDTEAFF. CDR3 in DNA: TGTGCCAGCAGCCGGACAGGGTCTGACACTGAAGCTTTCTTT.

The CDR3 loop is CASSLDLAGTYEQYF. CDR3 nucleotides: TGTGCCAGCAGCCTGGATCTAGCGGGCACTTACGAGCAGTACTTC. The rearrangement links TRBV6-5 to TRBJ2-7; 8 bases fit TRBD2. With 6 bases clipped from V and 4 bases from J, the junction kept 11 bases outside the gene matches. CDR1 is MNHEY and CDR2 is SVGAGI in the germline V gene. The CDR3 sequence is 15 residues long.

The chain recombines TRBV9 with TRBJ2-1, with 7 bases aligning to TRBD2. The CDR3 consists of 16 residues. The germline V gene has CDR1 SGDLS and CDR2 YYNGEE. With V trimmed by 3 bases and J by 5 bases, 11 bases remained unmatched. The CDR3 sequence is CASSAPRASGDNEQFF. The CDR3 DNA reads as TGTGCCAGCAGCGCCCCTAGGGCTAGCGGCGACAATGAGCAGTTCTTC.

CDR3: CATRGGEYGYTF. CDR3 in DNA: TGTGCCACCAGGGGGGGTGAATATGGCTACACCTTC. The genes are TRBV15 and TRBJ1-2, with D maybe TRBD1 (5 bases). Between the trimmed V and J ends, which lost 6 bases and 5 bases, there was a span of 10 bases. The CDR3 covers 12 residues. Germline lookup yields CDR1 LNHNV and CDR2 YYDKDF (reference sequence). The full variable domain, with the rest looked up from reference TRBV15 and TRBJ1-2, is DAMVIQNPRYQVTQFGKPVTLSCSQTLNHNVMYWYQQKSSQAPKLLFHYYDKDFNNEADTPDNFQSRRPNTSFCFLDIRSPGLGDTAMYLCATRGGEYGYTFGSGTRLTVV.

The chain combines TRBV3-1 (or the pseudogene TRBV3-2) with TRBJ1-3, with TRBD1 identical over 7 bases. The V gene end was trimmed by 0 bases and the J gene end by 3 bases; junction bases not matched to a gene: 8. The CDR3 spans 17 residues. The V gene's germline CDR1 is LGHDT and CDR2 YNNKEL (reference sequence). CDR3 nucleotides: TGTGCCAGCAGCCAAGATCTAGGGGGCGCGGGTGGAAACACCATATATTTT. It is translated as CASSQDLGGAGGNTIYF.

The chain links TRBV7-9 to TRBJ2-1; the D gene is possibly TRBD2 (6 bases). The CDR3 extends over 18 amino acids. Germline CDR1 SEHNR, CDR2 FQNEAQ (reference sequence). Trimming took 2 bases from V and 4 from J, leaving 21 bases between them. In DNA form, the CDR3 reads TGTGCCAGCAGCTTACAGCATCAATCAGGGAGGATTTACAATGAGCAGTTCTTC. It specifies CASSLQHQSGRIYNEQFF. Full variable domain (remainder filled in from reference TRBV7-9 and TRBJ2-1): DTGVSQNPRHKITKRGQNVTFRCDPISEHNRLYWYRQTLGQGPEFLTYFQNEAQLEKSRLLSDRFSAERPKGSFSTLEIQRTEQGDSAMYLCASSLQHQSGRIYNEQFFGPGTRLTVL.

This CDR3 is CASSLYSGNQPQHF. The CDR3 DNA reads TGTGCCAGCAGCTTGTATTCGGGAAATCAGCCCCAGCATTTT. The chain couples TRBV5-8 to TRBJ1-5; D not certain. The V end lost 1 base, the J end lost 4 bases, and 9 bases lay between the germline ends. The CDR3 is made up of 14 amino acids. Germline CDR1 and CDR2: SGHTS and YDEGEE.

The genes are TRBV20-1 and TRBJ2-7; 7 bases align to TRBD1. Germline loops: CDR1 DFQATT, CDR2 SNEGSKA (reference sequence). The CDR3 contains 11 residues. Losses at the gene ends were 6 bases for V and 6 bases for J; bases not matched to a gene: 5. This CDR3 reads CSAQQGSEQYF. The DNA of the CDR3 is TGCAGTGCCCAACAGGGGAGCGAGCAGTACTTC.

V is TRBV6-1 and J is TRBJ2-2, with 13 bases identical to TRBD2. V lost 4 bases and J lost 8; bases outside the gene matches: 16. The CDR3 loop spans 19 amino acids. Germline V gene lookup returns CDR1 MNHNS and CDR2 SASEGT. CDR3 amino acids: CASSAGTSGTLVFQGELFF. For the CDR3, the DNA is TGTGCCAGCAGTGCCGGGACTAGCGGGACCTTGGTATTTCAAGGGGAGCTGTTTTTT.

This clone was seen a single time. This chain joins TRBV5-1 and TRBJ2-7; 8 bases are shared with TRBD1. This CDR3 contains 17 residues. From germline, CDR1 is SGHRS and CDR2 YFSETQ. Trimming took 0 bases from V and 3 from J; bases not matched to a gene: 11. DNA of the CDR3: TGCGCCAGCAGCTTGGGCTTCGGGACAGGTCCCCTCTACGAGCAGTACTTC. This encodes CASSLGFGTGPLYEQYF.

The chain links TRBV6-4 to TRBJ2-3, with TRBD2 identical over 9 bases. The CDR3 sequence is 14 residues long. V lost 4 bases and J lost 2; bases outside the gene matches: 1. Germline assignment: CDR1 MRHNA and CDR2 SNTAGT. For the CDR3, the DNA is TGTGCCAGCAGTGCTAGCGGGAACACAGATACGCAGTATTTT. Its protein product is CASSASGNTDTQYF.

The chain couples TRBV2 to TRBJ1-1; D is unresolved. Germline CDR1 is SNHLY and CDR2 is FYNNEI. V was clipped by 8 bases and J by 0 bases, with 10 bases between them. This CDR3 comprises 13 residues. The CDR3 protein is CASAASMNTEAFF. DNA for the CDR3: TGTGCCAGCGCAGCGTCCATGAACACTGAAGCTTTCTTT.

For the CDR3, the DNA is TGTGCCAGCCGATCCCCCGGGGGGGCCCCCTACAATGAGCAGTTCTTC. As protein: CASRSPGGAPYNEQFF. The chain has TRBV21-1 and TRBJ2-1; the table's D call, TRBD2, has no DNA check behind it. TRBV21-1 is a known pseudogene. CDR3 length: 16 residues.

J is TRBJ2-5 and V is TRBV11-2; 10 bases align to TRBD2. Trimming cost V 1 base and J 5 bases; bases outside gene matches: 7. Per germline, CDR1 SGHAT and CDR2 FQNNGV. CDR3 size: 16 residues. CDR3 amino acids: CASSLVSGGQGETQYF. CDR3 nucleotide sequence: TGTGCCAGCAGCTTAGTTAGCGGGGGGCAAGGGGAGACCCAGTACTTC.

The genes are TRBV21-1 and TRBJ1-4; no DNA check was done on the table's D call, TRBD1. TRBV21-1 is an annotated pseudogene. The CDR3 consists of 13 residues. CDR3 region: CASSFRDRKRLFF. In nucleotides, the CDR3 is TGTGCCAGCAGCTTCCGGGACAGGAAGAGACTGTTTTTT.

V usage is TRBV6-5 and J usage is TRBJ1-2; D unclear. Germline V gene data show CDR1 as MNHEY and CDR2 as SVGAGI. The CDR3 consists of 15 residues. V was trimmed by 0 bases and J by 7 bases, leaving 15 bases between them. CDR3 coding DNA: TGTGCCAGCAGTTACTCGATTAACGGACTCAGTGGCTACACCTTC. It encodes CASSYSINGLSGYTF.

This rearrangement joins TRBV5-4 to TRBJ2-1, with 7 nucleotides matching TRBD1. Trimming cost V 4 bases and J 9 bases; bases outside gene matches: 7. The length of the CDR3 is 13 residues. Germline V gene sequence: CDR1 SGHNT, CDR2 YYREEE (reference sequence). As DNA, the CDR3 is TGTGCCAGCAGCGCAGATAGACAGGGTGAGCAGTTCTTC. It encodes CASSADRQGEQFF. Full variable domain (missing parts from reference TRBV5-4 and TRBJ2-1): ETGVTQSPTHLIKTRGQQVTLRCSSQSGHNTVSWYQQALGQGPQFIFQYYREEENGRGNFPPRFSGLQFPNYSSELNVNALELDDSALYLCASSADRQGEQFFGPGTRLTVL.

The V gene is TRBV11-2, the J gene TRBJ2-1; TRBD2 aligns across 9 bases. In germline, CDR1 is SGHAT, CDR2 FQNNGV. With 5 bases clipped from V and 0 bases from J, the junction kept 14 bases outside the gene matches. The CDR3 covers 19 residues. The DNA for the CDR3 is TGTGCCAGCAGCAAAGGCCCTAGCGGGAAGGGGAGCTCCTACAATGAGCAGTTCTTC. This sequence encodes CASSKGPSGKGSSYNEQFF.

The chain joins TRBV6-1 to TRBJ2-1, with TRBD2 identical over 10 bases. CDR3 length equals 16 residues. CDR1 is MNHNS, CDR2 SASEGT, per germline. V gave up 1 base and J gave up 6 bases; unmatched junction bases: 6. In DNA, the CDR3 is TGTGCCAGCAGTGAAGGTCGACTAGCGGGCTTCAATGAGCAGTTCTTC. Its protein is CASSEGRLAGFNEQFF.

The chain joins TRBV24-1 to TRBJ2-5; 9 positions agree with TRBD1. The CDR3 has 15 residues. The junction had 6 bases not matched to a gene; V was cut back by 3 bases and J by 5 bases. CDR1 and CDR2 (germline): KGHDR, SFDVKD. For the CDR3, the DNA is TGTGCCACCAGTGATGGGGACAGGGTAACGGAGACCCAGTACTTC. As protein: CATSDGDRVTETQYF.

The chain uses TRBV19 and TRBJ1-4, with D perhaps matching TRBD1 (6 bases). V gave up 8 bases and J gave up 1 base, with 17 bases separating them. This CDR3 is built from 16 residues. The germline gives CDR1 LNHDA, CDR2 SQIVND (reference sequence). CDR3 sequence (DNA): TGTGCCAGTTCTACGACGTCACAGGGAACTAATGAAAAACTGTTTTTT. Its translation is CASSTTSQGTNEKLFF.

This clone came up a few times. This chain joins TRBV9 and TRBJ2-2; no reliable D call. The ends were cut back, 4 bases at V and 0 bases at J, with 13 bases in the middle. The CDR3 covers 16 residues. Per germline, CDR1 SGDLS and CDR2 YYNGEE. The CDR3 region has the DNA TGTGCCAGCAGCTACACCTCCTTCTCGAACACCGGGGAGCTGTTTTTT. Protein sequence: CASSYTSFSNTGELFF.